This TCR beta chain was identified in a study of spatial heterogeneity in lung cancer. General study findings and limits: Relative to follow-up, resection was when ubiquitous expanded tumor TCRs appeared more in blood.

This clonotype has a handful of counts. What it binds is unknown. Time point meaning: sample taken at primary tumor resection. The authors sequenced whole RNA from tumor, nontumor lung or frozen PBMC without sorting. TCRdb processed the 5' RACE reads anew with MiXCR; each CDR3 protein has one entry. The sample shows 26,000 or so distinct CDR3 sequences, about 13% of them seen only once. The source material was PBMCs, sampled at surgery. The sequence derives from a female donor with early-stage non-small cell lung cancer.

The CDR3 DNA is TGTGCCAGCAGTCAATGGACAGGGGGCGTTTCGGCAACTAATGAAAAACTGTTTTTT. Residues: CASSQWTGGVSATNEKLFF. The V gene is TRBV27, the J gene TRBJ1-4, with TRBD1 identical over 11 bases. CDR1 is MNHEY and CDR2 is SMNVEV in the germline V gene (reference sequence). V shed 5 bases and J 0 bases; nucleotides not matched to a gene: 11. The CDR3 extends over 19 amino acids.